Each of the 15 T cell receptor beta chains below was sequenced from the same sample in a study of T cells in Graves' hyperthyroidism and ophthalmopathy. TCR beta CDR3 regions were amplified from RNA. The HTBI primer set was used in a first-round RT-PCR of the TCR CDR3. TCRdb ran MiXCR on the multiplex PCR reads and lists one entry per CDR3 protein. The sample contains about 98,000 distinct CDR3 sequences, about 40% of which appear only once. The sequenced sample consisted of peripheral blood or thyroid tissue (not recorded which). The receptors originated from a woman aged 25 to 45 with Graves' hyperthyroidism.

On this clonotype: This is likely a read error, given that the CDR3 carries no conserved phenylalanine or tryptophan at its end. The chain recombines TRBV9 with TRBJ1-2; D is possibly TRBD1 (5 bases). This CDR3 region has 11 residues. The germline CDR1 and CDR2 sequences are SGDLS and YYNGEE. The V end was cut by 7 bases, the J end by 8 bases, with 12 bases between. As DNA, the CDR3 is TGTGCCAGCGAGGGGCTAGGGGGCTACACCTCC. This translates into CASEGLGGYTS.

Concerning this clonotype: One end of the junction fails to match germline, which may point to a read error. This sequence joins TRBV5-1 and TRBJ2-6; tentative D call: TRBD2 (5 bases). This CDR3 is 14 amino acids long. Germline V gives CDR1 SGHRS, CDR2 YFSETQ. CDR3 loop: CASGTVVGANVLTF. DNA for the CDR3: TGTGCCAGCGGCACGGTAGTAGGGGCCAACGTCCTGACTTTC.

This clonotype appeared many times. The chain joins TRBV4-1 to TRBJ1-4; 8 bases agree with TRBD1. CDR3 length: 16 residues. V lost 1 base, J lost 7 bases, and 8 bases stayed unmatched. The germline V gene encodes CDR1 MGHRA and CDR2 YSYEKL. In nucleotides, the CDR3 is TGCGCCAGCAGCCAAGGGGCCGCACAGGGGGGTGAAAAACTGTTTTTT. Its translation: CASSQGAAQGGEKLFF.

This clonotype showed up many times. The genes are TRBV12-3 or TRBV12-4 and TRBJ1-1; TRBD1 aligns across 7 bases. V gave up 6 bases and J gave up 2 bases; unmatched junction bases: 6. The CDR3 totals 14 residues. The CDR3 protein is CASRPGQPNTEAFF. The DNA for the CDR3 is TGTGCCAGCAGGCCGGGACAGCCAAACACTGAAGCTTTCTTT.

This clonotype was observed many times. This chain links TRBV6-5 with TRBJ1-2; tentative D call: TRBD1 (6 bases). Deletions cut 5 bases from V and 4 bases from J, with 11 bases between. The CDR3 has 13 residues. Germline V lookup: CDR1 MNHEY, CDR2 SVGAGI. For the CDR3, the DNA is TGTGCCAGCAGTGTGGACAGTTTCTATGGCTACACCTTC. Translated: CASSVDSFYGYTF.

V is TRBV2 and J is TRBJ2-2; possible D gene TRBD2, 5 bases. The CDR3 loop spans 16 amino acids. V lost 6 bases to trimming and J lost 2 bases, with 16 bases between them. Germline-derived CDR1 and CDR2 are SNHLY and FYNNEI. The CDR3 region has the DNA TGTGCCAGCAGCTTAGGAGGCCCTGATAACACCGGGGAGCTGTTTTTT. This sequence encodes CASSLGGPDNTGELFF.

V and J are TRBV20-1 and TRBJ2-5; 11 bases map to TRBD2. The V gene end was trimmed by 1 base and the J gene end by 3 bases; junction bases not matched to a gene: 4. Germline V gives CDR1 DFQATT, CDR2 SNEGSKA (reference sequence). The CDR3 runs 15 residues. Here the CDR3 DNA reads TGCAGTGCTAGAGGACTAGCGGGACCGAAAGAGACCCAGTACTTC. This encodes CSARGLAGPKETQYF.

The CDR3 coding sequence is TGTGCCAGCAGCTCGGGGACAGGCAACTATGGCTACACCTTC. Amino acid sequence: CASSSGTGNYGYTF. This rearrangement joins TRBV5-4 to TRBJ1-2; TRBD1 agrees at 8 bases. The trim removed 3 bases at V and 2 bases at J, leaving 3 bases unmatched. Germline lookup yields CDR1 SGHNT and CDR2 YYREEE (reference sequence). The CDR3 runs 14 residues. Supplemented by reference TRBV5-4 and TRBJ1-2, the full variable domain reads ETGVTQSPTHLIKTRGQQVTLRCSSQSGHNTVSWYQQALGQGPQFIFQYYREEENGRGNFPPRFSGLQFPNYSSELNVNALELDDSALYLCASSSGTGNYGYTFGSGTRLTVV.

By share of the sample, this clonotype is medium-sized. The rearrangement uses TRBV2 and TRBJ2-5; D remains ambiguous. Per germline, CDR1 SNHLY and CDR2 FYNNEI. The CDR3 runs 13 residues. With 2 bases removed from V and 5 bases from J, the gap between germline ends came to 9 bases. CDR3 protein: CASSEMGWETQYF. Written as DNA, the CDR3 is TGTGCCAGCAGTGAAATGGGATGGGAGACCCAGTACTTC.

A remark on this clonotype: Just one base apart from a much larger clone, this may be a read error. The CDR3: CASSETSGEETQYF. In DNA form, the CDR3 reads TGTGCCAGCAGTGAGACTAGCGGTGAAGAGACCCAGTACTTC. The rearrangement links TRBV27 to TRBJ2-5, with 9 bases lining up with TRBD2. The J segment lost 3 bases and the V segment lost 5 bases, leaving 4 bases of the junction unmatched. Germline V gene lookup returns CDR1 MNHEY and CDR2 SMNVEV (reference sequence). The CDR3 has 14 amino acids.

This clonotype was picked up many times. This may come from a read error, since a much larger clone is one base off. The chain uses TRBV7-3 and TRBJ1-1; possibly TRBD1 for D (6 bases). The CDR3 runs 13 residues. Germline CDR1 is SGHTA and CDR2 is FQGTGA. CDR3 DNA sequence: TGTGCCAGCAGCATAACTGGTCAGGGGGAAGCTTTCTTT. This encodes CASSITGQGEAFF.

This clonotype has only a few counts. V usage is TRBV11-2 and J usage is TRBJ2-5; no clear D. Trimming took off 1 base at V and 5 bases at J, with 11 bases between the two ends. This CDR3 region has 14 residues. Germline V gives CDR1 SGHAT, CDR2 FQNNGV. The CDR3 loop reads CASSLGFQSETQYF. The CDR3 DNA follows: TGTGCCAGCAGCTTAGGGTTCCAGTCTGAGACCCAGTACTTC.

By share of the sample, this clonotype is medium-sized. This chain connects TRBV5-8 to TRBJ1-1; possibly TRBD1 for D (5 bases). There are 13 residues in the CDR3. The germline V gene encodes CDR1 SGHTS and CDR2 YDEGEE. Trimming shortened V by 1 base and J by 7 bases, and 11 bases separated the two germline ends. The CDR3 here is CASSLSAGSEAFF. As DNA, the CDR3 is TGTGCCAGCAGCTTGTCCGCAGGGAGTGAAGCTTTCTTT.

This clonotype was observed at least ten times. The chain carries TRBV9 and TRBJ2-6; the D call may be TRBD1 or TRBD2 (5 bases each). V shed 3 bases and J shed 2 bases, with 12 bases lying between them. Germline assignment: CDR1 SGDLS and CDR2 YYNGEE. CDR3 length equals 16 residues. The CDR3 reads CASSGRQGAGANVLTF. The CDR3 nucleotides are TGTGCCAGCAGCGGTCGGCAGGGAGCTGGGGCCAACGTCCTGACTTTC.

This clonotype is labeled as medium-sized. The J gene is TRBJ1-2, the V gene TRBV10-2, with a tentative D call TRBD1 (5 bases). V gave up 6 bases and J gave up 7 bases, with 15 bases separating them. The CDR3 extends over 13 amino acids. CDR1 and CDR2 (germline): WSHSY, SAAADI. For the CDR3, the DNA is TGCGCCAGCAGCGAAGGTGGCAGGGCTGGCTACACCTTC. Protein: CASSEGGRAGYTF.